The 3 T cell receptor beta chains below all came from one sample that was sequenced in a study of memory B cells and T cells in multiple sclerosis. CFSE-dim autoproliferating and CFSE-high non-proliferating T cells from unstimulated culture were sequenced separately. Pooled replicate wells came from 50 million to 60 million CFSE-labeled PBMCs cultured 7 days without stimulus. These receptors' targets are unknown. Here immunoSEQ multiplex PCR was the method, and the copy in TCRdb shows in-frame clones only, minus some. Of over 10,000 clones in the sample, approximately 84% are singletons; the top ten hold less than 3.5%. The sample consisted of PBMCs from blood kept in culture. Every receptor here comes from a human donor with multiple sclerosis.

The CDR3 sequence is CASSLGSGGTRSYNEQFF. DNA of the CDR3: TGCGCCAGCAGCTTGGGTAGCGGGGGTACAAGATCCTACAATGAGCAGTTCTTC. The chain has TRBV5-1 and TRBJ2-1; the match to TRBD2 covers 9 bases. With V trimmed by 0 bases and J by 1 base, 8 bases remained unmatched. Germline CDR1 is SGHRS and CDR2 is YFSETQ. The CDR3 totals 18 residues.

V is TRBV6-6 and J is TRBJ1-1; 7 nucleotides match TRBD1. The CDR3 is 14 amino acids. Germline lookup yields CDR1 MNHNY and CDR2 SVGAGI (reference sequence). With 6 bases clipped from V and 4 bases from J, the junction kept 8 bases outside the gene matches. The CDR3 is CASSRQGGGTEAFF. As DNA, the CDR3 is TGTGCCAGCAGCCGTCAGGGGGGCGGCACTGAAGCTTTCTTT.

The CDR3, as DNA: TGTGCCAGTGCATCTAGTGCAACTAATGAAAAACTGTTTTTT. This translates into CASASSATNEKLFF. The chain employs TRBV19 and TRBJ1-4; D is unclear. This CDR3 is built from 14 residues. Per the germline V gene, CDR1 is LNHDA and CDR2 is SQIVND (reference sequence). The V end lost 8 bases, the J end lost 0 bases, and 10 bases lay between the germline ends.